These 29 T cell receptor beta chains were sequenced from one sample in a study of T cell repertoires in cytomegalovirus infection. TCRdb ran MiXCR on the reads and lists one entry per CDR3 protein. The data show hundreds of thousands of distinct CDR3 sequences, with around 18% seen just once and less than 9.5% held by the top ten. Material for sequencing was PBMCs. The receptors here all came from a human donor in good health (CMV status not recorded). Some clones in this sample may be carry-over from other donors' samples.

The J gene is TRBJ2-7, the V gene TRBV4-3; 8 nucleotides match TRBD2. Trimming cost V 0 bases and J 2 bases; bases outside gene matches: 3. The length of the CDR3 is 15 residues. Germline-derived CDR1 and CDR2 are LGHNA and YSLEER. The CDR3 bases are TGCGCCAGCAGCCAAGATCGGGGGGGGACCTACGAGCAGTACTTC. Protein product: CASSQDRGGTYEQYF.

This clonotype was detected many times. This chain connects TRBV7-2 to TRBJ2-3; 10 bases are a match to TRBD1. Germline CDR1 and CDR2: SGHTA and FQGNSA. V trimming: 3 bases; J trimming: 2 bases; junction bases outside the gene matches: 2. This CDR3 is built from 15 residues. This CDR3 reads CASSLTGGLTDTQYF. CDR3 sequence (DNA): TGTGCCAGCAGCTTGACAGGGGGCCTCACAGATACGCAGTATTTT.

The sample holds a few counts of this clonotype. The V and J genes are TRBV20-1 and TRBJ2-7, with D possibly matching TRBD2 (7 bases). This CDR3 region has 15 residues. Germline CDR1 DFQATT, CDR2 SNEGSKA (reference sequence). Trimming shortened V by 5 bases and J by 5 bases, and 22 bases separated the two germline ends. CDR3 region: CSACRGAIKWDEQYF. The CDR3 DNA reads as TGCAGTGCTTGCCGGGGGGCCATAAAGTGGGACGAGCAGTACTTC.

The rearrangement links TRBV7-2 to TRBJ1-2, with 7 nucleotides matching TRBD1. The length of the CDR3 is 14 residues. V shed 5 bases and J 4 bases; nucleotides not matched to a gene: 7. Germline V gene lookup returns CDR1 SGHTA and CDR2 FQGNSA. CDR3 protein: CASSKNRGGYGYTF. CDR3 DNA sequence: TGTGCCAGCAGCAAAAACAGGGGCGGCTATGGCTACACCTTC.

This chain joins TRBV3-1 and TRBJ2-1; 8 bases match TRBD1. There are 14 residues in the CDR3. CDR1 LGHDT and CDR2 YNNKEL come from the germline V gene (reference sequence). The junction had 12 bases not matched to a gene; V was cut back by 1 base and J by 16 bases. CDR3 sequence reads: CASSQGAGGLFLFF. The CDR3 DNA reads as TGTGCCAGCAGCCAAGGGGCAGGGGGCTTGTTTTTATTCTTC.

CDR3 nucleotide sequence: TGTGCCAGCAGCCCCAGTCTCGCTAGCGGGATTGATACGCAGTATTTT. Translated, it gives CASSPSLASGIDTQYF. V and J are TRBV7-6 and TRBJ2-3, with 9 bases lining up with TRBD2. Per the germline V gene, CDR1 is SGHVS and CDR2 is FNYEAQ. V lost 5 bases to trimming and J lost 6 bases; unmatched junction nucleotides: 12. CDR3 length: 16 amino acids.

There are a few counts of this clonotype. The chain couples TRBV5-1 to TRBJ1-2; no clear D. The V and J ends lost 1 base and 7 bases respectively, with 17 bases between them. CDR3 size: 15 residues. CDR1 SGHRS and CDR2 YFSETQ come from the germline V gene. The CDR3 spells CASSLSRGARSGYTF. The CDR3 coding sequence is TGCGCCAGCAGCTTGTCTCGTGGTGCGAGGAGTGGCTACACCTTC.

V usage is TRBV20-1 and J usage is TRBJ2-1, with 14 bases fitting TRBD2. V shed 6 bases and J 9 bases; nucleotides not matched to a gene: 13. The CDR3 is made up of 16 amino acids. CDR1 is DFQATT and CDR2 is SNEGSKA in the germline V gene (reference sequence). The CDR3 is CSARDPGLAGDGEQFF. In nucleotides, the CDR3 is TGCAGTGCCAGGGACCCGGGACTAGCGGGAGATGGTGAGCAGTTCTTC.

V is TRBV19 and J is TRBJ1-6; tentatively, D is TRBD1 (6 bases). CDR1 and CDR2 from the germline V gene are LNHDA and SQIVND (reference sequence). This CDR3 is 16 amino acids long. V lost 3 bases and J 8 bases, leaving 17 bases between the germline ends. This CDR3 is CASSIRADSWDSPLHF. As DNA, the CDR3 is TGTGCCAGTAGTATCAGAGCGGACAGCTGGGATTCACCCCTCCACTTT.

The J gene is TRBJ2-5, the V gene TRBV25-1, with 12 positions matching TRBD1. This CDR3 has 18 amino acids. Germline V gives CDR1 MGHDK, CDR2 SYGVNS. Trimming removed 2 bases from V and 5 bases from J; junction bases left unmatched: 12. The CDR3 coding sequence is TGTGCCAGCAGTGAACCTACCGGGACAGGGGGCGCCAGGGAGACCCAGTACTTC. It codes for CASSEPTGTGGARETQYF.

The rearrangement joins TRBV10-3 to TRBJ2-1; possibly TRBD2 for D (5 bases). This CDR3 has 13 residues. V was clipped by 10 bases and J by 9 bases, with 19 bases between them. The germline V gene encodes CDR1 ENHRY and CDR2 SYGVKD. In DNA, the CDR3 is TGTGCCACCTCGGACTCGGATGTCAGTGAGCAGTTCTTC. It encodes CATSDSDVSEQFF.

V and J are TRBV7-6 and TRBJ2-1; 8 positions agree with TRBD2. The V gene's germline CDR1 is SGHVS and CDR2 FNYEAQ. The junction had 3 bases not matched to a gene; V was cut back by 1 base and J by 4 bases. The CDR3 contains 15 residues. The CDR3 is CASSLVASGYNEQFF. CDR3 sequence (DNA): TGTGCCAGCAGCTTAGTGGCTAGCGGGTACAATGAGCAGTTCTTC. The variable domain in full, completed from reference TRBV7-6 and TRBJ2-1, reads GAGVSQSPRYKVTKRGQDVALRCDPISGHVSLYWYRQALGQGPEFLTYFNYEAQQDKSGLPNDRFSAERPEGSISTLTIQRTEQRDSAMYRCASSLVASGYNEQFFGPGTRLTVL.

A word on this clonotype: Its ends do not fully match the called genes, so a read error is possible. The chain joins TRBV2 to TRBJ2-1; 10 bases match TRBD2. The CDR3 loop spans 14 amino acids. In germline, CDR1 is SNHLY, CDR2 FYNNEI. CDR3 region: CASSEERGGDEQLF. The CDR3 bases are TGTGCCAGCAGTGAAGAGCGGGGGGGCGATGAGCAGCTCTTC.

This clonotype has at least ten counts. The chain has TRBV7-2 and TRBJ1-3; D is ambiguous. V shed 2 bases and J shed 6 bases, with 14 bases lying between them. The CDR3 runs 15 residues. Germline V gene sequence: CDR1 SGHTA, CDR2 FQGNSA. DNA for the CDR3: TGTGCCAGCAGCTTAAACCTACAAGGGTTAAACACCATATATTTT. It is translated as CASSLNLQGLNTIYF. Filled out from reference TRBV7-2 and TRBJ1-3, the complete variable domain reads GAGVSQSPSNKVTEKGKDVELRCDPISGHTALYWYRQSLGQGLEFLIYFQGNSAPDKSGLPSDRFSAERTGGSVSTLTIQRTQQEDSAVYLCASSLNLQGLNTIYFGEGSWLTVV.

This clonotype was recorded a few times. V gene TRBV6-1 combines with J gene TRBJ2-7; D is tentatively TRBD1 or TRBD2 (6 bases each). Trimming took off 2 bases at V and 4 bases at J, with 12 bases between the two ends. Per germline, CDR1 MNHNS and CDR2 SASEGT. This CDR3 contains 14 residues. The CDR3 bases are TGTGCCAGCAGTGAACAGGGGACTTATTACGAGCAGTACTTC. Its translation: CASSEQGTYYEQYF.

This clonotype was observed a handful of times. The CDR3 nucleotides read TGCGCCAGCAGCCCCGGGCGCGATGGAATTTCACCCCTCCACTTT. Translating it yields CASSPGRDGISPLHF. The V and J genes are TRBV5-1 and TRBJ1-6, with D uncertain. Germline CDR1 is SGHRS and CDR2 is YFSETQ. The CDR3 loop spans 15 amino acids. The V gene lost 4 bases and the J gene lost 9 bases, with 17 bases spanning the gap.

This chain joins TRBV6-1 and TRBJ2-5; tentative D call: TRBD2 (5 bases). Trimming pared 5 bases from V and 4 bases from J, leaving 14 bases between. Germline CDR1 is MNHNS and CDR2 is SASEGT. This CDR3 has 14 amino acids. The CDR3: CASSPPPSPETQYF. The CDR3 DNA sequence: TGTGCCAGCAGTCCCCCCCCTAGCCCAGAGACCCAGTACTTC.

About this clonotype: A much larger clone lies a single base off, so this may be a read error. The J gene is TRBJ1-4, the V gene TRBV7-6, with 7 bases matching TRBD1. V trimming: 5 bases; J trimming: 7 bases; junction bases outside the gene matches: 16. Germline V gene lookup returns CDR1 SGHVS and CDR2 FNYEAQ. This CDR3 is built from 17 residues. CDR3 in amino acids: CASSQYNGTVGGEKLFF. The CDR3 bases are TGTGCCAGCAGCCAATACAACGGGACAGTGGGGGGTGAAAAACTGTTTTTT.

This clonotype was seen ten or more times. The chain joins TRBV7-8 to TRBJ1-4, with a possible D match to TRBD1 (6 bases). V lost 0 bases and J 10 bases, leaving 12 bases between the germline ends. This CDR3 contains 14 residues. The germline V gene has CDR1 SGHVS and CDR2 FQNEAQ. The CDR3 sequence is CASSLAQKGGKLFF. DNA for the CDR3: TGTGCCAGCAGCTTAGCCCAAAAAGGGGGAAAACTGTTTTTT.

This clonotype was seen a single time. The chain's CDR3 is CASSLSGLADNEQFF. In DNA form, the CDR3 reads TGTGCCAGCAGCTTAAGTGGGCTAGCGGACAATGAGCAGTTCTTC. V usage is TRBV7-2 and J usage is TRBJ2-1; 7 bases agree with TRBD2. V trimming: 2 bases; J trimming: 5 bases; junction bases outside the gene matches: 6. Germline CDR1 reads SGHTA; CDR2 reads FQGNSA. This CDR3 is 15 amino acids long. Full variable domain (rest looked up from reference TRBV7-2 and TRBJ2-1): GAGVSQSPSNKVTEKGKDVELRCDPISGHTALYWYRQSLGQGLEFLIYFQGNSAPDKSGLPSDRFSAERTGGSVSTLTIQRTQQEDSAVYLCASSLSGLADNEQFFGPGTRLTVL.

This clonotype was counted ten times or more. This chain uses TRBV7-2 with TRBJ2-3; D not resolved. Germline V gives CDR1 SGHTA, CDR2 FQGNSA. V was trimmed by 5 bases and J by 4 bases, leaving 7 bases between them. The CDR3 spans 12 residues. The CDR3 DNA is TGTGCCAGCAGCCGATTCCCAGATACGCAGTATTTT. The encoded protein is CASSRFPDTQYF.

The sample holds many counts of this clonotype. The chain joins TRBV5-6 to TRBJ1-4, with TRBD1 identical over 10 bases. The germline CDR1 and CDR2 sequences are SGHDT and YYEEEE. The length of the CDR3 is 15 residues. After removal of 6 bases from V and 5 bases from J, the junction contained 7 bases not matched to a gene. The DNA for the CDR3 is TGTGCCAGCACCCGGCGGGGACAGGGGAATGAAAAACTGTTTTTT. It encodes CASTRRGQGNEKLFF.

This clonotype was seen at least ten times. The rearrangement joins TRBV7-2 to TRBJ2-1; D assignment may be TRBD1 or TRBD2 (5 bases each). This CDR3 is built from 15 residues. Germline CDR1 and CDR2: SGHTA and FQGNSA. Trimming pared 5 bases from V and 4 bases from J, leaving 15 bases between. The DNA of the CDR3 is TGTGCCAGCAGCCCCCAGAGGGGACCGTACAATGAGCAGTTCTTC. Its translation: CASSPQRGPYNEQFF.

This clonotype was detected a few times. The chain employs TRBV7-2 and TRBJ2-4; D is possibly TRBD1 (6 bases). Deletions cut 5 bases from V and 6 bases from J, with 14 bases between. The germline gives CDR1 SGHTA, CDR2 FQGNSA. The CDR3 is made up of 14 amino acids. CDR3 DNA sequence: TGTGCCAGCAGCCCGGACAGTGGAAGAAACATTCAGTACTTC. This translates into CASSPDSGRNIQYF.

The sample holds a few counts of this clonotype. The chain has TRBV19 and TRBJ1-1; weak D call: TRBD1 (5 bases). This CDR3 has 16 residues. The V gene lost 1 base and the J gene lost 4 bases, with 16 bases spanning the gap. Germline V gene sequence: CDR1 LNHDA, CDR2 SQIVND (reference sequence). The CDR3 loop is CASSIGRARSGTEAFF. CDR3 coding DNA: TGTGCCAGTAGTATAGGCAGGGCGAGGTCGGGCACTGAAGCTTTCTTT.

V usage is TRBV11-2 and J usage is TRBJ2-7; 8 positions match TRBD1. After removal of 4 bases from V and 9 bases from J, the junction contained 11 bases not matched to a gene. This CDR3 spans 14 amino acids. Germline CDR1 is SGHAT and CDR2 is FQNNGV. The CDR3 DNA is TGTGCCAGCAGCTCGGACAGGGCCTACGATCGGCAGTACTTC. Protein product: CASSSDRAYDRQYF.

This clonotype has ten or more counts. CDR3 sequence: CAIKPSRTDQFRNYGYTF. Here the CDR3 DNA reads TGTGCCATCAAACCCTCTCGGACAGACCAATTCAGGAACTATGGCTACACCTTC. The V and J genes are TRBV6-1 and TRBJ1-2; the D gene is possibly TRBD1 (6 bases). V was cut by 10 bases and J by 2 bases, with 29 bases left in between. The CDR3 spans 18 residues. Germline V gene sequence: CDR1 MNHNS, CDR2 SASEGT.

This clonotype came up a few times. The gene calls are TRBV5-4 and TRBJ2-5; D call uncertain. This CDR3 has 13 residues. The V gene's germline CDR1 is SGHNT and CDR2 YYREEE (reference sequence). Trimming removed 0 bases at V and 2 bases at J, with 5 bases between. The chain's CDR3 is CASSLEQQETQYF. The CDR3 DNA reads TGTGCCAGCAGCTTGGAACAGCAAGAGACCCAGTACTTC. Supplemented by reference TRBV5-4 and TRBJ2-5, the full variable domain reads ETGVTQSPTHLIKTRGQQVTLRCSSQSGHNTVSWYQQALGQGPQFIFQYYREEENGRGNFPPRFSGLQFPNYSSELNVNALELDDSALYLCASSLEQQETQYFGPGTRLLVL.

This clonotype was recorded a few times. The genes are TRBV19 and TRBJ2-1; 9 bases are a match to TRBD1. CDR3 length: 15 residues. J gave up 8 bases and V 6 bases, and 11 bases lay outside the gene matches. Germline-derived CDR1 and CDR2 are LNHDA and SQIVND (reference sequence). The CDR3 sequence: CASSTRQGGTDEQFF. In DNA, the CDR3 is TGTGCCAGTAGCACGCGACAGGGGGGCACGGATGAGCAGTTCTTC.